This TCR beta chain stems from a study of CD8 T cells in Susac syndrome. When the RNA was reverse transcribed, random hexamers were used with an input of roughly 0.45 to 1 ug. TCRdb used MiXCR to reprocess the immunoSEQ multiplex PCR reads, holding one entry per CDR3 protein. The data show under 200,000 distinct CDR3 sequences, approximately 94% seen once. This clonotype has a single count. Germline assignment: CDR1 SNHLY and CDR2 FYNNEI. The V and J ends lost 6 bases and 13 bases, in that order; junction bases with no gene match: 14. This CDR3 comprises 14 residues. The V call is TRBV2, the J call TRBJ2-5; the match to TRBD2 covers 10 bases. The sample taken for sequencing was CD4+ T cells from PBMCs. The receptor's source is a human donor with Susac syndrome. This chain's CDR3 is CASSYPGLAKQLYF. The CDR3 DNA reads as TGTGCCAGCAGCTATCCGGGACTAGCGAAACAGCTGTACTTC. Variable domain in full (rest from reference TRBV2 and TRBJ2-5): EPEVTQTPSHQVTQMGQEVILRCVPISNHLYFYWYRQILGQKVEFLVSFYNNEISEKSEIFDDQFSVERPDGSNFTLKIRSTKLEDSAMYFCASSYPGLAKQLYFGPGTRLLVL.